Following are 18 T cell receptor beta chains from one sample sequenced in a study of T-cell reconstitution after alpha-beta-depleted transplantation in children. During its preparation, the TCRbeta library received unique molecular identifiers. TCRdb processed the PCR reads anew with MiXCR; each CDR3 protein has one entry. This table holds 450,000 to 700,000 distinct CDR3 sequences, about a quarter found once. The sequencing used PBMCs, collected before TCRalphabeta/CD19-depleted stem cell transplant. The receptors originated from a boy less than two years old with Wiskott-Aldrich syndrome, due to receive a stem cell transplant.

This CDR3 reads CASSLEHNRGPGELFF. In DNA form, the CDR3 reads TGCGCCAGCAGCTTGGAACATAACAGGGGGCCCGGGGAGCTGTTTTTT. This chain links TRBV5-1 with TRBJ2-2, with 9 nucleotides matching TRBD1. Germline loops: CDR1 SGHRS, CDR2 YFSETQ. The length of the CDR3 is 16 residues. The J segment lost 6 bases and the V segment lost 0 bases, leaving 6 bases of the junction unmatched.

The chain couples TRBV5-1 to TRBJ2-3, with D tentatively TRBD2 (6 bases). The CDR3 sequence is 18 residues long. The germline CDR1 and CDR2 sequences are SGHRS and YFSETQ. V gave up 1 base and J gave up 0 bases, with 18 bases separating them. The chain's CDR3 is CASSLTPWGGRSTDTQYF. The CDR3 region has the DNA TGCGCCAGCAGCTTGACCCCCTGGGGTGGGAGGAGCACAGATACGCAGTATTTT.

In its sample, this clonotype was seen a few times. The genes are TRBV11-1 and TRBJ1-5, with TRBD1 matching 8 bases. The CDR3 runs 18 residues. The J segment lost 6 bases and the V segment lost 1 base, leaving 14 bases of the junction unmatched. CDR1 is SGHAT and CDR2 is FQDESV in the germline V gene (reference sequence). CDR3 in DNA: TGTGCCAGCAGCTTAGGGGCCGTTCTTGGACAGGGAAGTCAGCCCCAGCATTTT. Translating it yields CASSLGAVLGQGSQPQHF.

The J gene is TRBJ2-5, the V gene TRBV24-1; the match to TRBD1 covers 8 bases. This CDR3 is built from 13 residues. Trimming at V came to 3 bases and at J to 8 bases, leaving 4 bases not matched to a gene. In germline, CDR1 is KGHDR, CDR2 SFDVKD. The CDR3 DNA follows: TGTGCCACCAGTGATACAGGGGGGAGAACCCAGTACTTC. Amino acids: CATSDTGGRTQYF.

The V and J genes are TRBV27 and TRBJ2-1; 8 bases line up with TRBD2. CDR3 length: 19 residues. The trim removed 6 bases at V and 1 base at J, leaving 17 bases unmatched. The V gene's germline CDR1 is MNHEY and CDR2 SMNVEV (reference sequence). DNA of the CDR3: TGTGCCAGCAGCTCAATTTTCCGACTAGCGCCACAGTCCTACAATGAGCAGTTCTTC. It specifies CASSSIFRLAPQSYNEQFF.

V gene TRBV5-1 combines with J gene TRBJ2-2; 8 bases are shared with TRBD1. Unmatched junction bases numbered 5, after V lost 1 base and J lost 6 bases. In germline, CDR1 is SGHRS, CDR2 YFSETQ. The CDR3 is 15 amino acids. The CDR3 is CASSLPGGVPGELFF. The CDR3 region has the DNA TGCGCCAGCAGCTTGCCAGGGGGCGTACCCGGGGAGCTGTTTTTT.

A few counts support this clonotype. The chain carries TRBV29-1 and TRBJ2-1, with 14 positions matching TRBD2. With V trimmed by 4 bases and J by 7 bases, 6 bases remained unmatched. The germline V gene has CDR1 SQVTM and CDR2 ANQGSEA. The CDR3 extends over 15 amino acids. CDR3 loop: CSVAFRLAGGNEQFF. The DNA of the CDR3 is TGCAGCGTTGCCTTCCGACTAGCGGGAGGGAATGAGCAGTTCTTC.

CDR3 loop: CASSPHPTASYEQYF. The CDR3 nucleotides are TGTGCCAGCAGCCCCCATCCGACTGCCTCCTACGAGCAGTACTTC. The V call is TRBV7-9, the J call TRBJ2-7; no reliable D call. V was shortened by 5 bases and J by 0 bases, with 14 bases between the two germline ends. Germline V gene sequence: CDR1 SEHNR, CDR2 FQNEAQ (reference sequence). This CDR3 has 15 residues.

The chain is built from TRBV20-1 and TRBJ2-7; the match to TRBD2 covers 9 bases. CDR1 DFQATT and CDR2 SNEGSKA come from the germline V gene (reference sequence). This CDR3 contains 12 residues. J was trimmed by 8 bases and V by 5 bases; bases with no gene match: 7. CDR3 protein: CSAEKREEKQYF. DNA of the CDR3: TGCAGTGCTGAAAAGCGGGAGGAAAAGCAGTACTTC.

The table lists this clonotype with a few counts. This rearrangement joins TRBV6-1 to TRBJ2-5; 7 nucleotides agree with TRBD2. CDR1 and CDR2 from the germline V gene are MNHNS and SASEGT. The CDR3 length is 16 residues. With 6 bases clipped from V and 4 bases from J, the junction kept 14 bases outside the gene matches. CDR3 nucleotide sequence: TGTGCCAGCAGCCCCCCCGGTGGGGGGGGATTAGAGACCCAGTACTTC. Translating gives CASSPPGGGGLETQYF.

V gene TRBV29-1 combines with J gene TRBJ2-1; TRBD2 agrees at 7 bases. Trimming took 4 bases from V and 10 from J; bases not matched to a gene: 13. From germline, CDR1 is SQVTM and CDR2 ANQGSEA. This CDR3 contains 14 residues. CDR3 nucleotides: TGCAGCGTTGCCCCACGGTTCGGGGAGGGGGAGCAGTTCTTC. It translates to CSVAPRFGEGEQFF.

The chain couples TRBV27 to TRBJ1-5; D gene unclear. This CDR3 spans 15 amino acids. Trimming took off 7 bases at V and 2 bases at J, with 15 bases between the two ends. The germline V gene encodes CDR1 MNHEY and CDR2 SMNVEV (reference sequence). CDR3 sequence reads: CASTEFGRGNQPQHF. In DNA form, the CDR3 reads TGTGCCAGCACTGAGTTTGGTCGAGGCAATCAGCCCCAGCATTTT.

The CDR3 DNA reads as TGTGCCAGCAGCTCGGGACTAGTCAGCCCTGAGAGGTACTTC. Protein: CASSSGLVSPERYF. The rearrangement links TRBV3-1 to TRBJ2-7, with TRBD2 matching 8 bases. J was trimmed by 12 bases and V by 5 bases; bases with no gene match: 15. There are 14 residues in the CDR3. CDR1 LGHDT and CDR2 YNNKEL come from the germline V gene (reference sequence).

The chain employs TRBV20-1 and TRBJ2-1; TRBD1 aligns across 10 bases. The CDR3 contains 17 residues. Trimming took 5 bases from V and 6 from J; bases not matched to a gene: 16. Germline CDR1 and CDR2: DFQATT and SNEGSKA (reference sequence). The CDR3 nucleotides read TGCAGTGCTTGTCCCGGGACAGGGGCCCCTAATTGCAATGAGCAGTTCTTC. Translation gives CSACPGTGAPNCNEQFF.

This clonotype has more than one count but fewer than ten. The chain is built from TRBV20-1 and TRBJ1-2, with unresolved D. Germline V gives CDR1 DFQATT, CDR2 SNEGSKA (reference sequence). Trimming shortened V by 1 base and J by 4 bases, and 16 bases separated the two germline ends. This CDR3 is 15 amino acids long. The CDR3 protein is CSARATRVGFYGYTF. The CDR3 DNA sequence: TGCAGTGCTAGAGCCACCCGGGTGGGGTTCTATGGCTACACCTTC.

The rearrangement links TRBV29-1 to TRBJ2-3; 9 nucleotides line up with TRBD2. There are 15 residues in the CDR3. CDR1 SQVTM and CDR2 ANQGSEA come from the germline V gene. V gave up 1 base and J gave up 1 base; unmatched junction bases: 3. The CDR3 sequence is CSVEVLAGRTDTQYF. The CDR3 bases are TGCAGCGTTGAAGTGCTAGCGGGACGCACAGATACGCAGTATTTT.

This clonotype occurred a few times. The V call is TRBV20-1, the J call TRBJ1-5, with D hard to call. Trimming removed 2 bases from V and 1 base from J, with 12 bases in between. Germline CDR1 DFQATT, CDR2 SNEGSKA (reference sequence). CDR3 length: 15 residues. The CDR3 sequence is CSARWGSGSNQPQHF. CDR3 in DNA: TGCAGTGCTAGATGGGGAAGTGGGAGCAATCAGCCCCAGCATTTT.

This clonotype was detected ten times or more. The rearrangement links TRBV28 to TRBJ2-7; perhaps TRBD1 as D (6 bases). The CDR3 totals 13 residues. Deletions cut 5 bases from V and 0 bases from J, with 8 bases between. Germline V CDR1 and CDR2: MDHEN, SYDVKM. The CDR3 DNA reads TGTGCCAGCAGTCGGGACAACTCCTACGAGCAGTACTTC. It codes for CASSRDNSYEQYF.